This TCR beta chain was observed in a study of early T cells in non-severe SARS-CoV-2 infection. In the study overall: Chains were not paired, and sequencing was done on bulk RNA from unsorted whole blood.

The CDR3 has 16 amino acids. CDR1 is LGHDT and CDR2 is YNNKEL in the germline V gene (reference sequence). Trimming removed 4 bases from V and 8 bases from J, with 20 bases in between. As to this clonotype: Its antigen is undetermined.

Study results and limitations: Reliance on VDJdb matching favored anti-spike CD8 responses; private and CD4 specificities were missed.

Individual cDNA molecules each received unique molecular identifiers attached to them. TCRdb re-called the 5' RACE reads through MiXCR, storing one row per CDR3 protein. Of 70,000 to 90,000 distinct CDR3 sequences listed, around 15% are singletons. The sample taken for sequencing was whole blood. This TCR came from an adult who was a healthcare worker with PCR-confirmed SARS-CoV-2 infection or an uninfected control (not recorded which). The V call is TRBV3-1, the J call TRBJ1-4; unclear D gene. In DNA form, the CDR3 reads TGTGCCAGCAGCCCCCCCGACGGCGCCCTTTCGGAAAAACTGTTTTTT. This sequence encodes CASSPPDGALSEKLFF.